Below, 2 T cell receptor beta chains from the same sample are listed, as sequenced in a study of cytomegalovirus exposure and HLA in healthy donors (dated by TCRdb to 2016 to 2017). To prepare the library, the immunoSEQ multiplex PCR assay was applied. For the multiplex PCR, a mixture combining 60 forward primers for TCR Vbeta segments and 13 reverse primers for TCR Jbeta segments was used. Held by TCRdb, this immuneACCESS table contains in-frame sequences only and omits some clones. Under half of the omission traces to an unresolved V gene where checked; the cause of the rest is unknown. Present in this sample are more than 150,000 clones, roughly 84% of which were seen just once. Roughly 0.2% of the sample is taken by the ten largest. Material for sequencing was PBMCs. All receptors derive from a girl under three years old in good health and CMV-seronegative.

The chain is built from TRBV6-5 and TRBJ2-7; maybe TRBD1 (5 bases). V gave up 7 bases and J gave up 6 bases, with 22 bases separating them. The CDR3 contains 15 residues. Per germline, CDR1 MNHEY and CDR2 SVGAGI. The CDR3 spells CASTQRQGRVGEQYF. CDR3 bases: TGTGCCAGCACCCAACGGCAGGGCAGGGTGGGCGAGCAGTACTTC.

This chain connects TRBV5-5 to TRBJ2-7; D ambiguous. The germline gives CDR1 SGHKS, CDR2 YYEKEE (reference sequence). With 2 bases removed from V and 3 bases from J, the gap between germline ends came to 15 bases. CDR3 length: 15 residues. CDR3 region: CASSFVLVRSYEQYF. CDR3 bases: TGTGCCAGCAGCTTTGTTTTGGTGCGGAGCTACGAGCAGTACTTC.